The clone carrying this TCR beta chain was seen ten or more times. The data are from a study of early T cells in non-severe SARS-CoV-2 infection. TCRdb re-called the 5' RACE reads with MiXCR, one entry per CDR3 protein. The sample records 53,000 or so distinct CDR3 sequences, roughly 9.8% being singletons. Germline V gives CDR1 SGHRS, CDR2 YFSETQ. Trimming cost V 5 bases and J 0 bases, with 15 bases left between them. The CDR3 extends over 16 amino acids. The sample taken for sequencing was whole blood. The rearrangement uses TRBV5-1 and TRBJ1-3; no clear D gene. The TCR sequence derives from an adult who was a healthcare worker with PCR-confirmed SARS-CoV-2 infection or an uninfected control (not recorded which). The CDR3 is CASREITDSSGNTIYF. DNA for the CDR3: TGCGCCAGCAGGGAAATTACAGATTCCTCTGGAAACACCATATATTTT.